The 25 T cell receptor beta chains below were found in one sample sequenced in a study of OX40 agonist ivuxolimab in advanced cancers. The assay was immunoSEQ multiplex PCR, and TCRdb's table has in-frame clones only and misses some. The sample lists 55,000 to 65,000 clones, 65% to 80% seen once, with about 6% in the top ten. The sample consisted of CD4+ or CD8+ T cells sorted from blood, taken in a trial of the OX40 agonist ivuxolimab. Every receptor here comes from an adult with an advanced solid tumor such as melanoma, head and neck, liver or kidney cancer.

The chain is built from TRBV5-1 and TRBJ1-1; D may be TRBD1 (6 bases). Germline CDR1 SGHRS, CDR2 YFSETQ. The V and J ends lost 6 bases and 2 bases respectively, with 8 bases between them. The CDR3 length is 12 residues. In DNA, the CDR3 is TGCGCCAGCAAAGGGGGAAACACTGAAGCTTTCTTT. This sequence encodes CASKGGNTEAFF.

Ten or more counts support this clone. Germline is not matched at one junction end, which may reflect a read error. The CDR3 region has the DNA TGCGCCAGCAGCTGGGACGGGGGCAACGTCCTGACTTTC. Translation gives CASSWDGGNVLTF. The chain joins TRBV5-1 to TRBJ2-6; D might be TRBD2 (6 bases). The CDR3 consists of 13 residues. The V gene's germline CDR1 is SGHRS and CDR2 YFSETQ.

This chain joins TRBV5-8 and TRBJ2-1; no clear D gene. The germline V gene has CDR1 SGHTS and CDR2 YDEGEE. Trimming took 2 bases from V and 4 from J, leaving 4 bases between them. The CDR3 totals 12 residues. In nucleotides, the CDR3 is TGTGCCAGCAGCTTTAGGTACAATGAGCAGTTCTTC. This translates into CASSFRYNEQFF.

The chain is built from TRBV29-1 and TRBJ1-2, with D possibly matching TRBD1 (5 bases). Trimming removed 2 bases at V and 9 bases at J, with 16 bases between. The CDR3 has 13 amino acids. The germline gives CDR1 SQVTM, CDR2 ANQGSEA. CDR3: CSVEFPSRESYTF. CDR3 nucleotide sequence: TGCAGCGTTGAATTCCCTTCCAGGGAGAGCTACACCTTC. Together with reference TRBV29-1 and TRBJ1-2, the CDR3 gives the full variable domain: SAVISQKPSRDICQRGTSLTIQCQVDSQVTMMFWYRQQPGQSLTLIATANQGSEATYESGFVIDKFPISRPNLTFSTLTVSNMSPEDSSIYLCSVEFPSRESYTFGSGTRLTVV.

Only a few counts were recorded for this clone. V gene TRBV29-1 combines with J gene TRBJ1-2; TRBD1 matches at 10 bases. The CDR3 has 15 residues. V was pared by 6 bases and J by 5 bases, with 12 bases of the junction left unmatched. Germline V CDR1 and CDR2: SQVTM, ANQGSEA. CDR3 loop: CSVEVRDRGGYGYTF. In DNA form, the CDR3 reads TGCAGCGTAGAGGTCCGGGACAGGGGAGGGTATGGCTACACCTTC. The entire variable domain, with the rest obtained from reference TRBV29-1 and TRBJ1-2, is as follows: SAVISQKPSRDICQRGTSLTIQCQVDSQVTMMFWYRQQPGQSLTLIATANQGSEATYESGFVIDKFPISRPNLTFSTLTVSNMSPEDSSIYLCSVEVRDRGGYGYTFGSGTRLTVV.

V and J are TRBV19 and TRBJ1-2; 7 nucleotides align to TRBD1. This CDR3 is built from 14 residues. Trimming at V came to 7 bases and at J to 2 bases, leaving 7 bases not matched to a gene. From germline, CDR1 is LNHDA and CDR2 SQIVND (reference sequence). The CDR3 region is CASNRGLENYGYTF. The CDR3 nucleotides read TGTGCCAGTAACAGGGGACTGGAGAACTATGGCTACACCTTC.

The chain links TRBV7-8 to TRBJ1-3; D perhaps matches TRBD1 (6 bases). The germline CDR1 and CDR2 sequences are SGHVS and FQNEAQ. Trimming took 5 bases from V and 8 from J, leaving 19 bases between them. The CDR3 loop spans 15 amino acids. CDR3 sequence: CASSPRRKEGDTIYF. In nucleotides, the CDR3 is TGTGCCAGCAGCCCCCGGAGAAAAGAGGGGGACACCATATATTTT.

This sequence joins TRBV19 and TRBJ1-2; D uncertain. V was cut by 11 bases and J by 0 bases, with 16 bases left in between. CDR1 and CDR2 (germline): LNHDA, SQIVND (reference sequence). This CDR3 contains 14 residues. CDR3 loop: CAPRSPRSNYGYTF. The CDR3 nucleotides are TGTGCCCCCCGGAGTCCCCGCTCTAACTATGGCTACACCTTC.

Remarks on this clone: Other DNA sequences in the sample encode the same CDR3. The chain joins TRBV28 to TRBJ2-7; perhaps TRBD1 as D (6 bases). CDR1 and CDR2 (germline): MDHEN, SYDVKM. V was pared by 5 bases and J by 4 bases, with 12 bases between. The CDR3 contains 13 residues. The CDR3 loop reads CASSPGQSYEQYF. Written as DNA, the CDR3 is TGTGCCAGCAGTCCCGGACAGAGTTACGAGCAGTACTTC.

About this clone itself: Germline is not matched at one junction end, which may reflect a read error. Other nucleotide sequences from this sample produce the same CDR3. The rearrangement links TRBV2 to TRBJ2-3, with a weak D call TRBD2 (6 bases). This CDR3 region has 15 residues. CDR1 SNHLY and CDR2 FYNNEI come from the germline V gene. CDR3 region: CASSEALRRADTQYF. The CDR3 DNA is TGTGCCAGCAGCGAAGCTTTAAGGAGGGCAGATACGCAGTATTTT.

The chain joins TRBV7-9 to TRBJ1-1; D not resolved. Germline CDR1 is SEHNR and CDR2 is FQNEAQ (reference sequence). The CDR3 length is 13 residues. Between the trimmed V and J ends, which lost 5 bases and 4 bases, there was a span of 11 bases. CDR3 sequence: CASSGQAITEAFF. In nucleotides, the CDR3 is TGTGCCAGCAGCGGGCAGGCGATCACTGAAGCTTTCTTT.

V usage is TRBV7-2 and J usage is TRBJ2-1; 8 bases are a match to TRBD2. V gave up 1 base and J gave up 5 bases; unmatched junction bases: 4. The germline CDR1 and CDR2 sequences are SGHTA and FQGNSA. This CDR3 contains 15 residues. The CDR3 loop reads CASSLGTSNHNEQFF. CDR3 bases: TGTGCCAGCAGCTTAGGGACTAGCAATCACAATGAGCAGTTCTTC.

V is TRBV6-4 and J is TRBJ2-3, with 8 nucleotides matching TRBD1. V lost 4 bases and J lost 6; bases outside the gene matches: 3. The CDR3 is 13 amino acids. Germline values: CDR1 MRHNA, CDR2 SNTAGT. CDR3: CASSVDRGDTQYF. The CDR3, as DNA: TGTGCCAGCAGTGTCGACAGGGGCGATACGCAGTATTTT.

The chain recombines TRBV7-2 with TRBJ1-2; possibly TRBD1 for D (5 bases). Trimming shortened V by 7 bases and J by 5 bases, and 17 bases separated the two germline ends. CDR3 length equals 14 residues. CDR1 SGHTA and CDR2 FQGNSA come from the germline V gene. CDR3 DNA sequence: TGTGCCAGCAACCAACGGGCAGGGTATTATGGCTACACCTTC. As protein: CASNQRAGYYGYTF.

The count of this clone is one. The chain links TRBV28 to TRBJ2-3; 11 nucleotides align to TRBD2. With V trimmed by 9 bases and J by 5 bases, 10 bases remained unmatched. The germline CDR1 and CDR2 sequences are MDHEN and SYDVKM. The CDR3 is 15 residues long. The CDR3 DNA reads TGTGCCAGTCCCCCGACTAGCGGGACAAGAGATACGCAGTATTTT. Amino acids: CASPPTSGTRDTQYF.

In its sample, this clone was seen once. The chain recombines TRBV7-2 with TRBJ2-6; no definite D call. This CDR3 contains 17 residues. The V gene lost 4 bases and the J gene lost 0 bases, with 13 bases spanning the gap. CDR1 is SGHTA and CDR2 is FQGNSA in the germline V gene. The CDR3, as DNA: TGTGCCAGCAGCTCCCCTGGTGAGAGCTCTGGGGCCAACGTCCTGACTTTC. Translation gives CASSSPGESSGANVLTF.

The CDR3 loop is CASSYGRGSYEQYF. Here the CDR3 DNA reads TGTGCCAGCAGTTATGGACGGGGTTCCTACGAGCAGTACTTC. V usage is TRBV27 and J usage is TRBJ2-7, with D perhaps matching TRBD2 (5 bases). Germline CDR1 and CDR2: MNHEY and SMNVEV (reference sequence). Trimming took off 4 bases at V and 1 base at J, with 11 bases between the two ends. The CDR3 sequence is 14 residues long.

V and J are TRBV9 and TRBJ1-1; D ambiguous. Germline-derived CDR1 and CDR2 are SGDLS and YYNGEE. The CDR3 loop spans 14 amino acids. Trimming took off 0 bases at V and 5 bases at J, with 11 bases between the two ends. The CDR3 protein is CASSVVSGQTEAFF. CDR3 sequence (DNA): TGTGCCAGCAGCGTAGTCAGCGGGCAGACTGAAGCTTTCTTT. The full variable domain, completed using reference TRBV9 and TRBJ1-1, is DSGVTQTPKHLITATGQRVTLRCSPRSGDLSVYWYQQSLDQGLQFLIQYYNGEERAKGNILERFSAQQFPDLHSELNLSSLELGDSALYFCASSVVSGQTEAFFGQGTRLTVV.

In its sample, this clone was seen once. The J gene is TRBJ1-1, the V gene TRBV6-5, with D uncertain. The CDR3 contains 14 residues. CDR1 MNHEY and CDR2 SVGAGI come from the germline V gene. Between the trimmed V and J ends, which lost 7 bases and 1 base, there was a span of 13 bases. In nucleotides, the CDR3 is TGTGCCAGCATGGAACCTTATGCGAACACTGAAGCTTTCTTT. Amino acids: CASMEPYANTEAFF.

This clone showed up just a few times. The V and J genes are TRBV19 and TRBJ2-5; TRBD2 is a possible D gene (6 bases). Trimming left V 5 bases short and J 3 bases short, with 22 bases between. The CDR3 runs to 17 residues. CDR1 and CDR2 (germline): LNHDA, SQIVND (reference sequence). The chain's CDR3 is CASSPRGWREREETQYF. The DNA for the CDR3 is TGTGCCAGTAGTCCTCGGGGATGGAGGGAGAGGGAAGAGACCCAGTACTTC.

The genes are TRBV14 and TRBJ2-7; 8 nucleotides line up with TRBD1. Germline V gene lookup returns CDR1 SGHDN and CDR2 FVKESK. Trimming cost V 0 bases and J 0 bases; bases outside gene matches: 4. The CDR3 extends over 16 amino acids. The CDR3 DNA reads TGTGCCAGCAGCCAAGACCGGACAGGGCTCTCCTACGAGCAGTACTTC. Translated, it gives CASSQDRTGLSYEQYF.

The chain employs TRBV7-2 and TRBJ2-5; D is unclear. The CDR3 length is 14 residues. CDR1 is SGHTA, CDR2 FQGNSA, per germline. The V gene lost 0 bases and the J gene lost 5 bases, with 10 bases spanning the gap. In DNA, the CDR3 is TGTGCCAGCAGCTTAGCGCTAGGGAAGGAGACCCAGTACTTC. Translating gives CASSLALGKETQYF.

This clone occurred a few times. This chain uses TRBV6-5 with TRBJ1-5; D remains unclear. Germline-derived CDR1 and CDR2 are MNHEY and SVGAGI. The CDR3 is 13 residues long. The V end was cut by 0 bases, the J end by 10 bases, with 10 bases between. The CDR3 DNA sequence: TGTGCCAGCAGTTACTCAAACGGCTTACCCCAGCATTTT. It yields the protein CASSYSNGLPQHF.

The CDR3 DNA reads as TGTGCCTGGAGGGGGCTACCGGCGGGGTGGAATGGCTACACCTTC. Protein sequence: CAWRGLPAGWNGYTF. The chain links TRBV30 to TRBJ1-2; tentative D call: TRBD1 (5 bases). V lost 3 bases and J lost 6, with 20 bases in between. This CDR3 spans 15 amino acids. From germline, CDR1 is GTSNPN and CDR2 SVGIG (reference sequence).

At least ten counts were recorded for this clone. This sample also contains other DNA sequences that code for the same CDR3. This chain joins TRBV5-1 and TRBJ2-5, with no clear D. The V end lost 0 bases, the J end lost 3 bases, and 0 bases lay between the germline ends. This CDR3 spans 11 amino acids. Germline V gene sequence: CDR1 SGHRS, CDR2 YFSETQ. The CDR3 loop reads CASSLEETQYF. In nucleotides, the CDR3 is TGCGCCAGCAGCTTGGAAGAGACCCAGTACTTC.